This is a list of T cell receptor beta chains from one sample in a study of T-cell reconstitution after alpha-beta-depleted transplantation in children. From the PCR reads, TCRdb called clonotypes with MiXCR, one entry per CDR3 protein. The sample shows 300,000 to 400,000 distinct CDR3 sequences, around 15% of them seen only once. Sequenced here: PBMCs, mostly from graft donor cells, sampled 360 days after TCRalphabeta/CD19-depleted stem cell transplant. The receptors were sampled from a male patient aged 2 to 10 who had a stem cell transplant for acute lymphoblastic leukemia, so the T cells may come from the graft donor. Each CDR3 is given with its conserved first and last residue. Fields, in order: clone size, V gene, J gene, D gene, CDR3 DNA, CDR3 protein. The D gene is left open where the match is weak. Clone size is not always given. Where it is, it says once, few, many or a class for expanded clones.

few,TRBV9,TRBJ2-1,NA,TGTGCCAGCAGCGTAGACAACAGCTACAATGAGCAGTTCTTC,CASSVDNSYNEQFF
many,TRBV28,TRBJ2-1,TRBD2,TGTGCCAGCAGTTTATGGGCGGGAGAATCCTACAATGAGCAGTTCTTC,CASSLWAGESYNEQFF
NA,TRBV29-1,TRBJ1-1,NA,TGCAGCGCTGGACCCAAACTTCACACTGAAGCTTTCTTT,CSAGPKLHTEAFF
NA,TRBV5-1,TRBJ2-5,NA,TGCGCCAGCAGCTTGGGGGACTCCAGCGGAGAGACCCAGTACTTC,CASSLGDSSGETQYF
many,TRBV27,TRBJ2-6,NA,TGTGCCAGCAGAGGCTCTGGGGCCAACGTCCTGACTTTC,CASRGSGANVLTF
many,TRBV10-3,TRBJ2-3,NA,TGTGCCACCGGACCGCCTAGCACAGATACGCAGTATTTT,CATGPPSTDTQYF
NA,TRBV7-2,TRBJ2-7,NA,TGTGCCAGCAGCTTAGATTATGGGGCCTACTACGAGCAGTACTTC,CASSLDYGAYYEQYF
NA,TRBV29-1,TRBJ2-7,NA,TGCAGCGTTGAAGTCGTAGGACAGCTCTACGAGCAGTACTTC,CSVEVVGQLYEQYF
NA,TRBV28,TRBJ2-1,NA,TGTGCCAGCAGTTTCCCGCGAGGACAGTCCTACAATGAGCAGTTCTTC,CASSFPRGQSYNEQFF
NA,TRBV7-3,TRBJ2-7,NA,TGTGCCAGCAGCTTATATAGGGATGACGAGCAGTACTTC,CASSLYRDDEQYF
few,TRBV2,TRBJ1-5,NA,TGTGCCAGCAGTGAATCCGGGTGGCGAAGCAATCAGCCCCAGCATTTT,CASSESGWRSNQPQHF
NA,TRBV20-1,TRBJ1-4,NA,TGCAGTGCTTACAGTGCCTTTAATGAAAAACTGTTTTTT,CSAYSAFNEKLFF
NA,TRBV29-1,TRBJ2-3,TRBD2,TGCAGCGCCAGCGGGAGGGCCACAGATACGCAGTATTTT,CSASGRATDTQYF
many,TRBV4-2,TRBJ2-2,NA,TGTGCCAGCAGCCAACTGGGGTTATCCGCCGGGGAGCTGTTTTTT,CASSQLGLSAGELFF
few,TRBV12-3/TRBV12-4,TRBJ1-4,TRBD1,TGTGCCAGCAGTCATCGGACAGGGTGGACGGGCGGTGAAAAACTGTTTTTT,CASSHRTGWTGGEKLFF
NA,TRBV29-1,TRBJ2-7,NA,TGCAGCGTGCCTTGGATGGGCGAGCAGTACTTC,CSVPWMGEQYF
NA,TRBV4-3,TRBJ2-1,NA,TGCGCCAGCAGTCCGGGACTCCTAGAAACTTACAATGAGCAGTTCTTC,CASSPGLLETYNEQFF
few,TRBV27,TRBJ2-1,NA,TGTGCCAGCAGTTCCTTCAATCCGGACAATGAGCAGTTCTTC,CASSSFNPDNEQFF
many,TRBV12-3/TRBV12-4,TRBJ2-2,TRBD1,TGTGCCAGCAGTTTTCCGGGACAGTTGAACACCGGGGAGCTGTTTTTT,CASSFPGQLNTGELFF
NA,TRBV15,TRBJ1-3,NA,TGTGCCACCACCAGAACTTCATGGGTGGAATCTGGAAACACCATATATTTT,CATTRTSWVESGNTIYF
many,TRBV6-6,TRBJ1-2,TRBD1,TGTGCCAGCAGTTACATGACAGGGGATGGCTACACCTTC,CASSYMTGDGYTF
few,TRBV28,TRBJ2-1,TRBD2,TGTGCCAGTTCGGGACTACAGAACTACAATGAGCAGTTCTTC,CASSGLQNYNEQFF
few,TRBV7-2,TRBJ2-3,NA,TGTGCCAGCAGCTCCTCTTACAAAGATACGCAGTATTTT,CASSSSYKDTQYF
many,TRBV5-1,TRBJ2-3,TRBD2,TGCGCCAGCAGCGGAATAGCGGGAGGGAGAGATACGCAGTATTTT,CASSGIAGGRDTQYF
many,TRBV28,TRBJ2-7,NA,TGCGCCAGCAGCTTGGGCGGACTCTACGAGCAGTACTTC,CASSLGGLYEQYF
NA,TRBV29-1,TRBJ2-3,NA,TGCAGCGTTGAAGGACGGACAGTCCCCACAGATACGCAGTATTTT,CSVEGRTVPTDTQYF
NA,TRBV10-3,TRBJ2-1,TRBD2,TGTGCCATCACCGGGACTAGCGGGCGAGGATACAATGAGCAGTTCTTC,CAITGTSGRGYNEQFF
many,TRBV29-1,TRBJ2-3,NA,TGCAGCGTTGCGGGACTCCTTCCCGCAGATACGCAGTATTTT,CSVAGLLPADTQYF
NA,TRBV5-1,TRBJ2-5,TRBD2,TGCGCCAGCAGCGCAGGAGGACTAGCGGAGACCCAGTACTTC,CASSAGGLAETQYF
NA,TRBV12-3/TRBV12-4,TRBJ2-1,TRBD2,TGTGCCAGCAGTTGGACTAGCAATGAGCAGTTCTTC,CASSWTSNEQFF
NA,TRBV5-1,TRBJ2-2,TRBD1,TGCGCCAGCAGCTTTATCGGGACGGGACAGAAACACACCGGGGAGCTGTTTTTT,CASSFIGTGQKHTGELFF
NA,TRBV5-1,TRBJ2-1,NA,TGCGCCAGCAGCTTGGTCGGTCTTGATGAGCAGTTCTTC,CASSLVGLDEQFF
many,TRBV6-2/TRBV6-3,TRBJ2-1,NA,TGTGCCAGCAGTTACAGGCAGCGGAGACGGTACAATGAGCAGTTCTTC,CASSYRQRRRYNEQFF
many,TRBV24-1,TRBJ2-1,TRBD2,TGTGCCACCAGTGATGGGGCGGGAGAAGGCAATGAGCAGTTCTTC,CATSDGAGEGNEQFF
many,TRBV20-1,TRBJ2-7,NA,TGCAGTGCTACACGACTGAACGAGCAGTACTTC,CSATRLNEQYF
NA,TRBV27,TRBJ2-1,TRBD2,TGTGCCAGCAGTTTACGTCGACTAGCGGGGGGGAATGAGCAGTTCTTC,CASSLRRLAGGNEQFF
many,TRBV13,TRBJ2-1,TRBD2,TGTGCCAGCAGCCGCTGGGCTAGCGGAGGCTACAATGAGCAGTTCTTC,CASSRWASGGYNEQFF
many,TRBV28,TRBJ2-7,NA,TGTGCCAGCAGCTCTTTAACCGGGATCTACGAGCAGTACTTC,CASSSLTGIYEQYF
many,TRBV6-1,TRBJ2-1,TRBD2,TGTGCCAGCAGTCGGAGTAGCGGGAGAGCCTACAATGAGCAGTTCTTC,CASSRSSGRAYNEQFF
NA,TRBV6-4,TRBJ2-2,NA,TGTGCCAGCAGGAGGACACCGAACACCGGGGAGCTGTTTTTT,CASRRTPNTGELFF
NA,TRBV29-1,TRBJ2-3,TRBD2,TGCAGCGGACAGGGAATAGCGGGAGGGTGGAGCACAGATACGCAGTATTTT,CSGQGIAGGWSTDTQYF
many,TRBV5-1,TRBJ2-1,TRBD2,TGCGCCAGCAGCCCCAAGGGACTAGCCGGTTCAGTGGACTCCTACAATGAGCAGTTCTTC,CASSPKGLAGSVDSYNEQFF
NA,TRBV5-1,TRBJ2-7,NA,TGCGCCAGCAGCTTGCTATCCCCCCCCTACGAGCAGTACTTC,CASSLLSPPYEQYF